These 15 T cell receptor beta chains were sequenced from one sample in a study of OX40 agonist ivuxolimab in advanced cancers. The data were produced by immunoSEQ multiplex PCR, yet TCRdb's version contains in-frame clones alone and is incomplete. Of 90,000 to 100,000 clones in the sample, about 96% were seen once. Sequenced material: CD4+ or CD8+ T cells sorted from blood, taken in a trial of the OX40 agonist ivuxolimab. These receptor sequences come from an adult with an advanced solid tumor such as melanoma, head and neck, liver or kidney cancer.

This chain uses TRBV9 with TRBJ2-5; 9 nucleotides align to TRBD1. Unmatched junction bases numbered 7, after V lost 3 bases and J lost 4 bases. The length of the CDR3 is 15 residues. The germline gives CDR1 SGDLS, CDR2 YYNGEE. CDR3 coding DNA: TGTGCCAGCAGCGGCGGGACAGGGATCCCAGAGACCCAGTACTTC. This sequence encodes CASSGGTGIPETQYF.

The chain links TRBV15 to TRBJ2-1; 10 bases fit TRBD2. The CDR3 extends over 17 amino acids. With 3 bases clipped from V and 6 bases from J, the junction kept 11 bases outside the gene matches. The germline V gene has CDR1 LNHNV and CDR2 YYDKDF (reference sequence). The CDR3 DNA reads TGTGCCACCAGCAGTCACCCCCCTAGCGGGAGTTCCAATGAGCAGTTCTTC. The encoded protein is CATSSHPPSGSSNEQFF.

This chain joins TRBV11-2 and TRBJ2-7, with D perhaps matching TRBD1 (6 bases). Trimming left V 2 bases short and J 0 bases short, with 8 bases between. The CDR3 spans 14 residues. CDR1 is SGHAT and CDR2 is FQNNGV in the germline V gene. The CDR3 nucleotides are TGTGCCAGCAGCTTAAACAGGGCCTCCTACGAGCAGTACTTC. It translates to CASSLNRASYEQYF.

The rearrangement joins TRBV9 to TRBJ1-1; 9 nucleotides match TRBD1. Germline V gene data show CDR1 as SGDLS and CDR2 as YYNGEE. Trimming removed 7 bases from V and 1 base from J; junction bases left unmatched: 2. The CDR3 spans 13 residues. The CDR3 sequence: CASGTGRNTEAFF. The CDR3 nucleotides are TGTGCCAGCGGGACAGGGCGGAACACTGAAGCTTTCTTT.

The rearrangement links TRBV10-3 to TRBJ2-1; D is undetermined. This CDR3 has 13 amino acids. Germline values: CDR1 ENHRY, CDR2 SYGVKD. The V end lost 0 bases, the J end lost 5 bases, and 5 bases lay between the germline ends. The CDR3 protein is CAISESVHNEQFF. CDR3 DNA sequence: TGTGCCATCAGTGAGTCGGTCCACAATGAGCAGTTCTTC.

The J gene is TRBJ2-2, the V gene TRBV5-6; D gene ambiguous. Germline V gene sequence: CDR1 SGHDT, CDR2 YYEEEE. Trimming pared 4 bases from V and 7 bases from J, leaving 8 bases between. This CDR3 has 12 residues. This CDR3 reads CASSPSYGELFF. In DNA form, the CDR3 reads TGTGCCAGCAGCCCTTCATACGGGGAGCTGTTTTTT.

The rearrangement links TRBV27 to TRBJ2-4, with 8 bases lining up with TRBD2. The germline V gene has CDR1 MNHEY and CDR2 SMNVEV (reference sequence). V lost 3 bases, J lost 7 bases, and 2 bases stayed unmatched. The CDR3 totals 13 residues. CDR3 DNA: TGTGCCAGCAGTTTCGGGGGGGCGAACATTCAGTACTTC. This encodes CASSFGGANIQYF.

The chain carries TRBV9 and TRBJ1-4; possibly TRBD1 for D (6 bases). There are 13 residues in the CDR3. V was trimmed by 5 bases and J by 8 bases, leaving 13 bases between them. Per germline, CDR1 SGDLS and CDR2 YYNGEE. CDR3: CASRRGQGEKLFF. Written as DNA, the CDR3 is TGTGCCAGCAGACGTGGGCAGGGGGAAAAACTGTTTTTT.

J is TRBJ1-5 and V is TRBV5-4; D gene unclear. Germline V lookup: CDR1 SGHNT, CDR2 YYREEE (reference sequence). Trimming stripped 4 bases from V and 5 bases from J, with 10 bases between. This CDR3 is built from 13 residues. The CDR3 region is CASSPHYDQPQHF. The CDR3, as DNA: TGTGCCAGCAGCCCCCATTATGATCAGCCCCAGCATTTT. The full variable domain, its missing parts supplied by reference TRBV5-4 and TRBJ1-5, is ETGVTQSPTHLIKTRGQQVTLRCSSQSGHNTVSWYQQALGQGPQFIFQYYREEENGRGNFPPRFSGLQFPNYSSELNVNALELDDSALYLCASSPHYDQPQHFGDGTRLSIL.

The chain has TRBV5-8 and TRBJ2-3, with TRBD2 matching 12 bases. Germline V CDR1 and CDR2: SGHTS, YDEGEE. CDR3 length equals 14 residues. V lost 7 bases, J lost 6 bases, and 6 bases stayed unmatched. CDR3 residues: CASGSSGGADTQYF. CDR3 nucleotides: TGTGCCAGCGGGTCTAGCGGGGGGGCTGATACGCAGTATTTT.

The chain recombines TRBV5-4 with TRBJ1-2; tentatively, D is TRBD1 (5 bases). This CDR3 spans 14 amino acids. Trimming left V 1 base short and J 7 bases short, with 14 bases between. The germline V gene encodes CDR1 SGHNT and CDR2 YYREEE (reference sequence). The CDR3 protein is CASSLIEGEIGYTF. The DNA for the CDR3 is TGTGCCAGCAGCTTGATTGAAGGGGAAATTGGCTACACCTTC.

The V gene is TRBV5-4, the J gene TRBJ2-5, with D hard to call. Trimming removed 4 bases at V and 5 bases at J, with 12 bases between. The CDR3 loop spans 13 amino acids. The germline V gene encodes CDR1 SGHNT and CDR2 YYREEE (reference sequence). The CDR3 sequence is CASSPTPGETQYF. CDR3 in DNA: TGTGCCAGCAGCCCGACCCCCGGGGAGACCCAGTACTTC. The full variable domain, with the rest looked up from reference TRBV5-4 and TRBJ2-5, is ETGVTQSPTHLIKTRGQQVTLRCSSQSGHNTVSWYQQALGQGPQFIFQYYREEENGRGNFPPRFSGLQFPNYSSELNVNALELDDSALYLCASSPTPGETQYFGPGTRLLVL.

The rearrangement links TRBV21-1 to TRBJ1-6. TRBV21-1 is a recognized pseudogene. This CDR3 spans 18 amino acids. This CDR3 reads CASSLRLTLRSYNSPLHF. The CDR3 DNA follows: TGTGCCAGCAGCTTACGCCTGACCTTGCGCTCCTATAATTCACCCCTCCACTTT.

This chain connects TRBV27 to TRBJ1-1, with D perhaps matching TRBD1 (5 bases). Trimming took off 8 bases at V and 1 base at J, with 14 bases between the two ends. The CDR3 sequence is 14 residues long. Germline V gives CDR1 MNHEY, CDR2 SMNVEV (reference sequence). DNA of the CDR3: TGTGCCAGCGGTCCCGGGACCCCGAACACTGAAGCTTTCTTT. Amino acid sequence: CASGPGTPNTEAFF.

The V and J genes are TRBV7-3 and TRBJ2-2; 7 positions agree with TRBD1. The CDR3 has 15 amino acids. The trim removed 6 bases at V and 4 bases at J, leaving 8 bases unmatched. Germline V gene sequence: CDR1 SGHTA, CDR2 FQGTGA. In nucleotides, the CDR3 is TGTGCCAGCAGTACGGACAGGTCGGGCACCGGGGAGCTGTTTTTT. This sequence encodes CASSTDRSGTGELFF.